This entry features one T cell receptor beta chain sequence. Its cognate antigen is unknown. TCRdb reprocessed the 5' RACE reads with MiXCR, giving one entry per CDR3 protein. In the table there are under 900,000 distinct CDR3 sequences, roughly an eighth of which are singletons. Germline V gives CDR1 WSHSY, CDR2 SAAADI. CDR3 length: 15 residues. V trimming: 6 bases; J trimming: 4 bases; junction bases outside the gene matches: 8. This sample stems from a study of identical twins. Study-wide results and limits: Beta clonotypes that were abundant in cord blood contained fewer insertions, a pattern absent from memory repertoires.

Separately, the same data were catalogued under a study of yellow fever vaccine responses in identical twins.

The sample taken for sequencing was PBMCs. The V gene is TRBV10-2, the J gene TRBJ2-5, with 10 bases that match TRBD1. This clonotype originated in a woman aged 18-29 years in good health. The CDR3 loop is CASSGGQGVSETQYF. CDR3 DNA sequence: TGCGCCAGCAGCGGTGGACAGGGGGTTTCAGAGACCCAGTACTTC.